What follows is one TCR beta chain and its context. The sample carries other DNA sequences with the same CDR3. This entry comes from a study of blood T cell repertoires in COVID-19. Looking at the study overall: Specimens from acute and convalescent COVID-19 originated in the United States, Italy and Spain. From T cells, B-cell-depleted T cells, or PBMCs came the material, which was cDNA or gDNA.

The V and J ends lost 5 bases and 3 bases respectively, with 14 bases between them. This CDR3 contains 14 residues. Germline-derived CDR1 and CDR2 are SEHNR and FQNEAQ (reference sequence). Under the authors' procedure: Quantification of nucleated cells was approximated via reference gene primer amplification. Assay used: immunoSEQ multiplex PCR; TCRdb lists only in-frame clones, some missing. D and trimming come from the DNA, and the V and J calls and clone size come from that table. Of around 180,000 clones in the sample, roughly 85% were seen once. The source of this sequence is a man in his sixties with acute or convalescent COVID-19. The sequencing sample was made of peripheral blood. The chain carries TRBV7-9 and TRBJ2-7; D may be TRBD2 (6 bases). The CDR3 nucleotides read TGTGCCAGCAGCCCGCCCGGGAGAAGCTACGAGCAGTACTTC. Its translation is CASSPPGRSYEQYF.